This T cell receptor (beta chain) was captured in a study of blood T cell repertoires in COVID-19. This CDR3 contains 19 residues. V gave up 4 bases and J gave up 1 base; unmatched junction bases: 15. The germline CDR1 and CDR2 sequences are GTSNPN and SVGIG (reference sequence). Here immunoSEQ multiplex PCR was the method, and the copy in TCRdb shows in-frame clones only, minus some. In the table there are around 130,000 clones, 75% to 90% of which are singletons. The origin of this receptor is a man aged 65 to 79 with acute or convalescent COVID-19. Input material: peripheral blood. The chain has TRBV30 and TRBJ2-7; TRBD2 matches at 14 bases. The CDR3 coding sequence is TGTGCCTGGACCCGAGGGAGGACTAGCGGGGGGATGGATTCCTACGAGCAGTACTTC. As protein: CAWTRGRTSGGMDSYEQYF.